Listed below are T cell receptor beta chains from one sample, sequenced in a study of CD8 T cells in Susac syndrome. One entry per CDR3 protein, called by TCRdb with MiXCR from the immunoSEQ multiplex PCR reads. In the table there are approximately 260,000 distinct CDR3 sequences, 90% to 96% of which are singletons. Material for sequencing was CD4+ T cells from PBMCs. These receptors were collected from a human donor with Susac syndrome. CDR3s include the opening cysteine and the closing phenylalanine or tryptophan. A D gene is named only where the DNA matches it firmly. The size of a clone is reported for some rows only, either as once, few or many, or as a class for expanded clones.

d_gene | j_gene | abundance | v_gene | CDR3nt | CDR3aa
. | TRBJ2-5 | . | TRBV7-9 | TGTGCCAGCACCCTCAGTTCCCCAGAGACCCAGTACTTC | CASTLSSPETQYF
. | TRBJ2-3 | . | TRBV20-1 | TGCAGTGCTCTGACGGGGGACCGGGCGTATTTT | CSALTGDRAYF
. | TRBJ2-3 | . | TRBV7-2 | TGTGCCAGCACCCAGATAAGCGGGTCCTACACAGATACGCAGTATTTT | CASTQISGSYTDTQYF
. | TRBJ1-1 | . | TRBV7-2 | TGTGCCAGCAGCCCCAAGACAGGAACTATGAACACTGAAGCTTTCTTT | CASSPKTGTMNTEAFF
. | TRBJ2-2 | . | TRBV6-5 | TGTGCCAGCAATCCGGGACTCAGCACCGGGGAGCTGTTTTTT | CASNPGLSTGELFF
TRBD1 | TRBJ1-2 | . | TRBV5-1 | TGCGCCAGCAGCTTGGGACAGGGGACCTATGGCTACACCTTC | CASSLGQGTYGYTF
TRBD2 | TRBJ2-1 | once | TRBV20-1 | TGCAGTGCTAGTACTAGCGGGGATGCGTGGGCCAATGAGCAGTTCTTC | CSASTSGDAWANEQFF
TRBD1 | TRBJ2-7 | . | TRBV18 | TGTGCCAGCTCACGGGACAGGGGATGGTACGAGCAGTACTTC | CASSRDRGWYEQYF
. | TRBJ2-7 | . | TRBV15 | TGTGCCACCAGCAATCTAGCCTACACACGAGAGCAGTACTTC | CATSNLAYTREQYF
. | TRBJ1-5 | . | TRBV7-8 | TGTGCCAGCAGCTTGGTCCTAGTACAGCCCCAGCATTTT | CASSLVLVQPQHF
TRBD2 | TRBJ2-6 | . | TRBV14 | TGTGCCAGCAGGGGACTAGATAGCAGCTCTGGGGCCAACGTCCTGACTTTC | CASRGLDSSSGANVLTF
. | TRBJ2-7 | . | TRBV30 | TGTGCCTGGAGTGCGAGATTCTACGAGCAGTACTTC | CAWSARFYEQYF
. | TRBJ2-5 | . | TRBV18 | TGTGCCAGCTCACCTAATCCCGGAGAGCAAGAGACCCAGTACTTC | CASSPNPGEQETQYF
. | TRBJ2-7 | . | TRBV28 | TGTGCCAGCAGTTTGCCGAACAGGGAGGAGCAGTACTTC | CASSLPNREEQYF
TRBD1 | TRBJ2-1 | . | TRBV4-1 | TGCGCCAGCAGCGATCGGACAGGGACCTACAATGAGCAGTTCTTC | CASSDRTGTYNEQFF
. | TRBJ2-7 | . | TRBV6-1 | TGTGCCAGCAGTCGTCCGGGACGCTCGGGCTCCTACGAGCAGTACTTC | CASSRPGRSGSYEQYF
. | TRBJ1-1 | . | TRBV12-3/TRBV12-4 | TGTGCCAGCAGTTCCCCCGGTCCGGTGAACACTGAAGCTTTCTTT | CASSSPGPVNTEAFF
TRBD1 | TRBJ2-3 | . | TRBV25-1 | TGTGCCAGCAGTGACTGGGGGACAGGGGGAAGAATCGGCACAGATACGCAGTATTTT | CASSDWGTGGRIGTDTQYF
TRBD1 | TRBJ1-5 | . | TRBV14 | TGTGCCAGCAGCCAAGGGACAGGGGGATATCAGCCCCAGCATTTT | CASSQGTGGYQPQHF
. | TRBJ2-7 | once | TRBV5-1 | TGCGCCAGCAGCAGGGATTCCGGTCAGGGTACCTACGAGCAGTACTTC | CASSRDSGQGTYEQYF
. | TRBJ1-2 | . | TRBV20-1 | TGCAGTGCTAGAGTACCCTACAAGGCCGGGGGCTACACCTTC | CSARVPYKAGGYTF
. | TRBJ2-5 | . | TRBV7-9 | TGTGCCAGCAGCTTAGCCAGCGGCGGACAAGAGACCCAGTACTTC | CASSLASGGQETQYF
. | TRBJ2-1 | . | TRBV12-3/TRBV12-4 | TGTGCCAGCAGGTCTAGAGGGGATGAGCAGTTCTTC | CASRSRGDEQFF
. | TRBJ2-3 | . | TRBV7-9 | TGTGCCAGCAGCTTATCTGCCACGGATACGCAGTATTTT | CASSLSATDTQYF
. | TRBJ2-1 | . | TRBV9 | TGTGCCAGCAGCAACCACGTCGACCCAGGTTACAATGAGCAGTTCTTC | CASSNHVDPGYNEQFF
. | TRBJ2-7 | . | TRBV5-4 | TGTGCCAGCAGCGGGACCGGGACCTCTTCTTACTTC | CASSGTGTSSYF
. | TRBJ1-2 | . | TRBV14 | TGTGCCAGCAGCCTGTTAGGGATGCTCGATGGCTACACCTTC | CASSLLGMLDGYTF
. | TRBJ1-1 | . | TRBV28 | TGTGCCAGCAGTCGGCAGGGAGACACTGAAGCTTTCTTT | CASSRQGDTEAFF
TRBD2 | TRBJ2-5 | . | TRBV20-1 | TGCAGTGCTAGAGATCCCGCCCCCTCTGCTAGCGGGATTCTGAGTAGGGAGACCCAGTACTTC | CSARDPAPSASGILSRETQYF
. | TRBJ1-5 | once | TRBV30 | TGTGCCTGGGGGGGCTCGGATAGCAATCAGCCCCAGCATTTT | CAWGGSDSNQPQHF
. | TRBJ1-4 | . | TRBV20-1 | TGCAGTGCTAGTGACGGGGGCGCCCATGAAAAACTGTTTTTT | CSASDGGAHEKLFF
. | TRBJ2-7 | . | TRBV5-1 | TGCGCCAGCACCTCTCGAGGCCAGGGATACCCTCCCTACGAGCAGTACTTC | CASTSRGQGYPPYEQYF
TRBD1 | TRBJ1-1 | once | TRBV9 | TGTGCCAGCAACAAACAGGGGAGAGAGCCGGTCCTTGAAGCTTTCTTT | CASNKQGREPVLEAFF
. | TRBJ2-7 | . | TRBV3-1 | TGTGCCACCTCAGCCACCCACTACGAGCAGTACTTC | CATSATHYEQYF
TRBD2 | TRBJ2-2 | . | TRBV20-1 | TGCAGTGCTAGAGATTTGGCTAGCGGGAGTGCCGGGGAGCTGTTTTTT | CSARDLASGSAGELFF